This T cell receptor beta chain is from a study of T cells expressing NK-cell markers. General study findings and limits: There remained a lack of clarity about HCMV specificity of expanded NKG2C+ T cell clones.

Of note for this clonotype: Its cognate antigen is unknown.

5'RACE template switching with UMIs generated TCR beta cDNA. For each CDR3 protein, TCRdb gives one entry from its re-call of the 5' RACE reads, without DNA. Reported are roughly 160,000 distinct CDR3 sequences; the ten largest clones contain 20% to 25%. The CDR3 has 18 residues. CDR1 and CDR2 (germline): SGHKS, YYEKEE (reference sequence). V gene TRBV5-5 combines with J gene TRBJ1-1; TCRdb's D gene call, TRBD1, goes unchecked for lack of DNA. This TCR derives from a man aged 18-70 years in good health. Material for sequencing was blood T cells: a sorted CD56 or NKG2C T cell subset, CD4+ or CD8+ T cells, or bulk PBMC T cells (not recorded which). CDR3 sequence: CASSLFPVGQPGYTEAFF.